The 18 T cell receptor beta chains below were found in one sample sequenced in a study of T-cell reconstitution after alpha-beta-depleted transplantation in children (dated by TCRdb to the mid-2010s). Receptor amplification or capture employed PCR. Sequencing was performed on an Illumina HiSeq 2500. Molecular barcoding was employed in the preparation of TCR libraries, with unique molecular identifiers being used to normalize TCRbeta repertoire quantification. Through fastp at Q25 and MiXCR, TCRdb rebuilt clones from the public reads, retaining in-frame beta chains. Each record represents a unique CDR3 protein, reported with the most common genes and DNA among its rows. This sample has some 390,000 distinct CDR3 sequences in its table, and around 21% of those were observed once. 3.8% of the sample is held by the ten biggest clonotypes. This material consisted of PBMCs from the stem cell graft donor, taken from the stem cell graft. The receptors here all came from a human donor who donated a stem cell graft to a child with acute myeloid leukemia.

The J gene is TRBJ2-7, the V gene TRBV20-1, with D possibly TRBD2 on 6 matching bases. V was shortened by 4 bases and J by 2 bases, with 18 bases between the two germline ends. From germline, CDR1 is DFQATT and CDR2 SNEGSKA (reference sequence). The CDR3 runs 15 residues. In DNA form, the CDR3 reads TGCAGTGCTATCGGCTGGCCTAGCGAGACCTACGAGCAGTACTTC. This gives the protein CSAIGWPSETYEQYF.

This clonotype has more than one count but fewer than ten. The chain combines TRBV12-3 or TRBV12-4 with TRBJ1-5; 10 bases agree with TRBD1. J lost 0 bases, V lost 3 bases, and 14 bases had no gene match. The CDR3 consists of 20 residues. CDR3: CASSLGQGPTSSYSNQPQHF. CDR3 nucleotides: TGTGCCAGCAGTTTGGGACAGGGGCCCACCTCATCATATAGCAATCAGCCCCAGCATTTT.

This clonotype was seen ten or more times. This chain uses TRBV20-1 with TRBJ1-1, with 7 bases lining up with TRBD1. J was trimmed by 10 bases and V by 5 bases; bases with no gene match: 16. Germline CDR1 is DFQATT and CDR2 is SNEGSKA (reference sequence). The CDR3 is 14 amino acids. CDR3 in amino acids: CSALSPEGTVIAFF. CDR3 DNA sequence: TGCAGTGCTCTTAGCCCCGAAGGGACAGTGATAGCTTTCTTT.

This clonotype was counted only a few times. CDR3 DNA sequence: TGCGCCAGCAGCCACCGCGCCCTGGGGGGACTTTCTTCCGCTACGGCGTATTTT. Translation gives CASSHRALGGLSSATAYF. V is TRBV4-1 and J is TRBJ2-3; D possibly corresponds to TRBD2 (6 bases). This CDR3 has 18 residues. The germline V gene encodes CDR1 MGHRA and CDR2 YSYEKL. Trimming took 3 bases from V and 14 from J, leaving 33 bases between them.

This clonotype was recorded a few times. This chain joins TRBV28 and TRBJ2-7; D remains ambiguous. The CDR3 consists of 14 residues. V was cut by 0 bases and J by 4 bases, with 10 bases left in between. The germline V gene encodes CDR1 MDHEN and CDR2 SYDVKM. CDR3 DNA sequence: TGTGCCAGCAGTTTATGGCAGGTTCGTTACGAGCAGTACTTC. It codes for CASSLWQVRYEQYF.

This clonotype was found a few times. The V and J genes are TRBV20-1 and TRBJ1-4, with D possibly TRBD1 on 6 matching bases. V was pared by 5 bases and J by 0 bases, with 13 bases between. The CDR3 spans 15 residues. From germline, CDR1 is DFQATT and CDR2 SNEGSKA (reference sequence). The DNA of the CDR3 is TGCAGTGCTGGGGGCGGGAGTGCAACTAATGAAAAACTGTTTTTT. Translating gives CSAGGGSATNEKLFF.

The V and J genes are TRBV11-2 and TRBJ2-1; TRBD2 aligns across 14 bases. The CDR3 has 18 residues. The V gene end was trimmed by 6 bases and the J gene end by 2 bases; junction bases not matched to a gene: 9. Germline CDR1 reads SGHAT; CDR2 reads FQNNGV. Here the CDR3 DNA reads TGTGCCAGCAGACGGACGGGGACTAGCGGGAGAGCCTACAATGAGCAGTTCTTC. Protein sequence: CASRRTGTSGRAYNEQFF.

This clonotype was detected only a few times. CDR3 DNA sequence: TGCAGTGCCCTGCCCCTACAGGGTACCACTGAAGCTTTCTTT. This encodes CSALPLQGTTEAFF. The chain carries TRBV20-1 and TRBJ1-1, with a tentative D call TRBD1 (6 bases). The CDR3 has 14 amino acids. Trimming took off 6 bases at V and 4 bases at J, with 18 bases between the two ends. CDR1 is DFQATT, CDR2 SNEGSKA, per germline (reference sequence).

The chain uses TRBV4-2 and TRBJ2-1; 8 bases line up with TRBD2. CDR1 LGHNA and CDR2 YNFKEQ come from the germline V gene. V gave up 0 bases and J gave up 5 bases; unmatched junction bases: 9. The CDR3 is 17 amino acids. The CDR3 sequence is CASSQDRRGLVNNEQFF. CDR3 nucleotides: TGTGCCAGCAGCCAAGATCGCAGGGGACTAGTTAACAATGAGCAGTTCTTC.

This clonotype has only a few counts. The V call is TRBV5-1, the J call TRBJ2-2, with D perhaps assigned TRBD1 or TRBD2 (5 bases each). CDR1 and CDR2 from the germline V gene are SGHRS and YFSETQ. CDR3 length equals 15 residues. V was shortened by 7 bases and J by 4 bases, with 17 bases between the two germline ends. The CDR3 region has the DNA TGCGCCAGCTCTTCCGGGGCTACAAGCACCGGGGAGCTGTTTTTT. Protein sequence: CASSSGATSTGELFF. Filled out from reference TRBV5-1 and TRBJ2-2, the complete variable domain reads KAGVTQTPRYLIKTRGQQVTLSCSPISGHRSVSWYQQTPGQGLQFLFEYFSETQRNKGNFPGRFSGRQFSNSRSEMNVSTLELGDSALYLCASSSGATSTGELFFGEGSRLTVL.

V and J are TRBV12-3 or TRBV12-4 and TRBJ2-7; D uncertain. CDR3 length: 15 amino acids. V dropped 3 bases and J dropped 0 bases, with 12 bases sitting between them. CDR3 DNA sequence: TGTGCCAGCAGTTTCTTTGACTCAAGCTCCTACGAGCAGTACTTC. Translating gives CASSFFDSSSYEQYF.

The chain couples TRBV20-1 to TRBJ1-5; no clear D gene. The CDR3 is 16 residues long. Germline values: CDR1 DFQATT, CDR2 SNEGSKA (reference sequence). Trimming pared 1 base from V and 0 bases from J, leaving 13 bases between. The CDR3 spells CSARGFGSDSNQPQHF. The CDR3 nucleotides are TGCAGTGCTAGAGGATTTGGTTCGGATAGCAATCAGCCCCAGCATTTT.

This clonotype was seen at least ten times. This CDR3 is CASRDQETQYF. CDR3 DNA: TGTGCCAGCCGGGATCAAGAGACCCAGTACTTC. This chain uses TRBV6-5 with TRBJ2-5; D perhaps matches TRBD2 (5 bases). This CDR3 has 11 residues. Germline CDR1 is MNHEY and CDR2 is SVGAGI. The V end lost 8 bases, the J end lost 2 bases, and 6 bases lay between the germline ends.

This chain connects TRBV29-1 to TRBJ1-1; no clear D. Per germline, CDR1 SQVTM and CDR2 ANQGSEA. V lost 6 bases to trimming and J lost 1 base, with 15 bases between them. The CDR3 runs to 14 residues. The CDR3 loop is CSVQRVQANTEAFF. The CDR3 DNA follows: TGCAGCGTACAGCGGGTACAAGCGAACACTGAAGCTTTCTTT.

The rearrangement joins TRBV28 to TRBJ2-1, with 10 nucleotides matching TRBD2. The junction had 4 bases not matched to a gene; V was cut back by 8 bases and J by 3 bases. The CDR3 contains 14 residues. The V gene's germline CDR1 is MDHEN and CDR2 SYDVKM. CDR3 protein: CASLVAGGYNEQFF. The CDR3, as DNA: TGTGCCAGCCTGGTAGCGGGGGGCTACAATGAGCAGTTCTTC.

This clonotype was seen a handful of times. The rearrangement uses TRBV2 and TRBJ2-6; no firm D call. The germline CDR1 and CDR2 sequences are SNHLY and FYNNEI. The length of the CDR3 is 15 residues. Trimming left V 3 bases short and J 0 bases short, with 6 bases between. Written as DNA, the CDR3 is TGTGCCAGCAGTGACCCCAGCTCTGGGGCCAACGTCCTGACTTTC. Protein product: CASSDPSSGANVLTF.

This clonotype was found many times. This rearrangement joins TRBV5-1 to TRBJ2-1; TRBD2 aligns across 13 bases. V lost 0 bases to trimming and J lost 8 bases; unmatched junction nucleotides: 5. CDR1 is SGHRS, CDR2 YFSETQ, per germline. The length of the CDR3 is 16 residues. CDR3 sequence (DNA): TGCGCCAGCAGCTTGGGAATCGGACTAGCGGGAGATGAGCAGTTCTTC. This codes for CASSLGIGLAGDEQFF.

This clonotype was picked up a small number of times. The chain links TRBV20-1 to TRBJ2-2, with 7 bases matching TRBD2. The CDR3 is made up of 17 amino acids. The germline gives CDR1 DFQATT, CDR2 SNEGSKA (reference sequence). Trimming took 5 bases from V and 6 from J; bases not matched to a gene: 18. In nucleotides, the CDR3 is TGCAGTGCTGCCCCGGGGGGAGCGGGAAAGAGATCCGGGGAGCTGTTTTTT. Amino acid sequence: CSAAPGGAGKRSGELFF.